Given below is one T cell receptor beta chain in context. Trimming took off 2 bases at V and 2 bases at J, with 13 bases between the two ends. Germline CDR1 is SGHKS and CDR2 is YYEKEE (reference sequence). The CDR3 contains 15 residues. This entry belongs to a study of blood T cell repertoires in COVID-19. Across the whole study: Sites in the United States, Italy and Spain provided acute and convalescent COVID-19 samples. Nucleic acid was either cDNA or gDNA, and it came from T cells, B-cell-depleted T cells, or PBMCs.

Original analysis: Estimation of nucleated cell counts relied on the amplification of reference gene primers. The protocol was immunoSEQ multiplex PCR, while the TCRdb copy is restricted to in-frame clones and leaves out a portion. V, J and clone size reflect that table, while D and trimming were determined from the DNA. The sample holds about 220,000 clones, roughly 84% seen once. The chain recombines TRBV5-5 with TRBJ1-2; D might be TRBD1 (5 bases). Sequencing was performed on peripheral blood. The sequence was collected from an older woman who had recovered from COVID-19. The CDR3 loop is CASSLTTDLNYGYTF. DNA for the CDR3: TGTGCCAGCAGCTTAACGACAGACCTAAACTATGGCTACACCTTC.